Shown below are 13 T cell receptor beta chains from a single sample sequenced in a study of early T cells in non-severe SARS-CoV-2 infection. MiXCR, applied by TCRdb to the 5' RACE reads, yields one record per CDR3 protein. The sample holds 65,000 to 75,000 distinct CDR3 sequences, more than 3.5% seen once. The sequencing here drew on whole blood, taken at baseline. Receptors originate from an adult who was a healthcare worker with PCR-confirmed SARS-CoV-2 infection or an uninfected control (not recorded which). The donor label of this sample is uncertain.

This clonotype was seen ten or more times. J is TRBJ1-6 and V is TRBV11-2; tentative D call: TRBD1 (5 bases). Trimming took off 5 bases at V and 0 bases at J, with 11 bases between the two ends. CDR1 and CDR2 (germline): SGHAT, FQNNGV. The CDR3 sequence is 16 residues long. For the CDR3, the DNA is TGTGCCAGCAGCCCAGGGAGGTTCTCCTATAATTCACCCCTCCACTTT. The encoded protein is CASSPGRFSYNSPLHF.

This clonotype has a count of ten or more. CDR3 sequence reads: CASSESRLAATQYF. Here the CDR3 DNA reads TGTGCCAGCAGCGAGTCGCGACTAGCGGCTACGCAGTATTTT. V gene TRBV6-1 combines with J gene TRBJ2-3; 9 bases align to TRBD2. This CDR3 region has 14 residues. After removal of 6 bases from V and 8 bases from J, the junction contained 9 bases not matched to a gene. CDR1 is MNHNS, CDR2 SASEGT, per germline.

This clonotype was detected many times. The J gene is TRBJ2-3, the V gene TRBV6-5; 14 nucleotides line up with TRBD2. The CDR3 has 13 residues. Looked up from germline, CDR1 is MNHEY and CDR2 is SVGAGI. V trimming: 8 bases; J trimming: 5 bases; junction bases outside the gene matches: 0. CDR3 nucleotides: TGTGCCAGCGGGACTAGCGGGGGAGATACGCAGTATTTT. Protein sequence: CASGTSGGDTQYF.

The DNA for the CDR3 is TGTGCCAGCAGTTACGAGCGAGGGGGGAATGAGCAGTTCTTC. Protein sequence: CASSYERGGNEQFF. This chain uses TRBV6-5 with TRBJ2-1; D tentatively reads TRBD1 or TRBD2 (6 bases each). Trimming pared 2 bases from V and 7 bases from J, leaving 12 bases between. The CDR3 consists of 14 residues. Germline CDR1 MNHEY, CDR2 SVGAGI.

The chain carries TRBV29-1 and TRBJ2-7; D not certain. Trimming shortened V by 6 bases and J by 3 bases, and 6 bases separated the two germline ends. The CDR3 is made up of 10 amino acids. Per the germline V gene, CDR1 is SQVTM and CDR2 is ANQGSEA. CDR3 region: CSVQSYEQYF. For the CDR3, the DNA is TGCAGCGTCCAGAGCTACGAGCAGTACTTC.

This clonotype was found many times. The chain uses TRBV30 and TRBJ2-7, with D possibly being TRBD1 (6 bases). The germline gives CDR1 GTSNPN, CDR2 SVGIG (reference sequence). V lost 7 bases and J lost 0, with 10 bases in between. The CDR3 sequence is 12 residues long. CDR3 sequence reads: CASGAVSYEQYF. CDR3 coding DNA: TGTGCCTCAGGGGCAGTCTCCTACGAGCAGTACTTC.

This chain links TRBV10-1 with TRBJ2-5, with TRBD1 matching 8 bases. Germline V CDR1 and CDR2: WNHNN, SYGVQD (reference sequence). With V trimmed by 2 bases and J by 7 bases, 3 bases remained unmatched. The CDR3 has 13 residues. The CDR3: CASSEPDRGTQYF. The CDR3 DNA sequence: TGCGCCAGCAGTGAGCCCGACAGGGGGACCCAGTACTTC.

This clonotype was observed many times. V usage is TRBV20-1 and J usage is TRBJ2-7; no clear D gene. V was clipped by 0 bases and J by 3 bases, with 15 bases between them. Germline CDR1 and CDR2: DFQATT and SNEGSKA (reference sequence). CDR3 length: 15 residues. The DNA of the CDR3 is TGCAGTGCTAGAGAAGCCCCGGGCCCCTTCTACGAGCAGTACTTC. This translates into CSAREAPGPFYEQYF.

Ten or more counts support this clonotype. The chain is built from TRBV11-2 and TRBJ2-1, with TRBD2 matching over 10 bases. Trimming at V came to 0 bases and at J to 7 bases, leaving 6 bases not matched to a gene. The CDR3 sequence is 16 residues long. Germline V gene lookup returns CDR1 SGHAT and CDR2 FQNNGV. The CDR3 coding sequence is TGTGCCAGCAGCTTAGAGGCGAGCGGGGGGGCAAATGAGCAGTTCTTC. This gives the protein CASSLEASGGANEQFF.

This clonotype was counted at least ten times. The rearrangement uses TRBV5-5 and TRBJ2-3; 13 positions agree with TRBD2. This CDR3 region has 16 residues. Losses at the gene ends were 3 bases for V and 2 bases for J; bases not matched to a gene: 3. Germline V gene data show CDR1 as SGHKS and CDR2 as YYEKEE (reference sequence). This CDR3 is CASSWTSGGYTDTQYF. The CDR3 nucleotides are TGTGCCAGCAGCTGGACTAGCGGGGGATACACAGATACGCAGTATTTT. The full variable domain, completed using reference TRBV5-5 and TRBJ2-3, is DAGVTQSPTHLIKTRGQQVTLRCSPISGHKSVSWYQQVLGQGPQFIFQYYEKEERGRGNFPDRFSARQFPNYSSELNVNALLLGDSALYLCASSWTSGGYTDTQYFGPGTRLTVL.

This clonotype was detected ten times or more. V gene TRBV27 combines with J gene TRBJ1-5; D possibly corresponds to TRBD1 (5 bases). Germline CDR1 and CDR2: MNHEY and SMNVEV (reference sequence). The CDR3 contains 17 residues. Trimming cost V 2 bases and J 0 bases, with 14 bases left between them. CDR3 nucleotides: TGTGCCAGCAGTTTAAACACAGGTATCGGTAGCAATCAGCCCCAGCATTTT. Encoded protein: CASSLNTGIGSNQPQHF.

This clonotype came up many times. The CDR3 here is CASTPGSSYEQYF. The CDR3 bases are TGTGCCAGCACCCCGGGGTCCTCCTACGAGCAGTACTTC. V is TRBV6-2 or TRBV6-3 and J is TRBJ2-7; perhaps TRBD2 as D (5 bases). The germline V gene encodes CDR1 MNHEY and CDR2 SVGEGT. The CDR3 runs 13 residues. Trimming cost V 7 bases and J 0 bases, with 10 bases left between them.

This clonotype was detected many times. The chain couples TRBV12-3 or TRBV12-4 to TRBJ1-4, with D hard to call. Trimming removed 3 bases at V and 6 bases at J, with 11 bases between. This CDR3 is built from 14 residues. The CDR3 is CASSFALGDEKLFF. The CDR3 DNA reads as TGTGCCAGCAGTTTTGCATTGGGAGATGAAAAACTGTTTTTT.